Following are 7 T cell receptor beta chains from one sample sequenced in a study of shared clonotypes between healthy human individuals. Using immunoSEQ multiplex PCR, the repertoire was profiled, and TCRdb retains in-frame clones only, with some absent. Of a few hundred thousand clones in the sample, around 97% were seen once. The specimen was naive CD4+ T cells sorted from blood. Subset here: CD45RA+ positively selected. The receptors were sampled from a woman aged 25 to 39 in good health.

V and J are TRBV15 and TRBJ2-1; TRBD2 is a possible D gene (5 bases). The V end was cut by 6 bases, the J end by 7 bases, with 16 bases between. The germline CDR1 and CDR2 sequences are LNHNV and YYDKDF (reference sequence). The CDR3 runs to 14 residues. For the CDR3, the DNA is TGTGCCACCAGTACGGCGGGCCTAGAGAATGAGCAGTTCTTC. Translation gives CATSTAGLENEQFF.

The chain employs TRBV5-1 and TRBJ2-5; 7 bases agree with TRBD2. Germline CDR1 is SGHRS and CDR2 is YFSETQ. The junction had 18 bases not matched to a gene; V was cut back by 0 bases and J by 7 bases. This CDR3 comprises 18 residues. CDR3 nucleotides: TGCGCCAGCAGCTTGGCCCTTTGGGAGGGCGACCCCCCGGCGACCCAGTACTTC. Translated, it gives CASSLALWEGDPPATQYF.

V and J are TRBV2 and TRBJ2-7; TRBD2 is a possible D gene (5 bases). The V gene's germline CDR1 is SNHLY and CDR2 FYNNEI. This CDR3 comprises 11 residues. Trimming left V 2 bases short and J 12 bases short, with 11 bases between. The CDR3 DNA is TGTGCCAGCAGTGAAAGGACTCAACCGTACTTC. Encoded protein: CASSERTQPYF. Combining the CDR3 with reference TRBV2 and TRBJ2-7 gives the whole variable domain EPEVTQTPSHQVTQMGQEVILRCVPISNHLYFYWYRQILGQKVEFLVSFYNNEISEKSEIFDDQFSVERPDGSNFTLKIRSTKLEDSAMYFCASSERTQPYFGPGTRLTVT.

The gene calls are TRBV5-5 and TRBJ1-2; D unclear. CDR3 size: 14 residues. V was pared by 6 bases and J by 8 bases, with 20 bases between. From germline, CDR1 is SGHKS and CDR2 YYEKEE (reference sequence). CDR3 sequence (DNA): TGTGCCAGCACCACGGACCCCCTCCTTGGCGGCTACACCTTC. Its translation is CASTTDPLLGGYTF.

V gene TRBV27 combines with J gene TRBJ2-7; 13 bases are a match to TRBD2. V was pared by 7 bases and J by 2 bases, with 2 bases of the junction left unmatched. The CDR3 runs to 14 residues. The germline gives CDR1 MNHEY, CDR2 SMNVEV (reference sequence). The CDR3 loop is CASTTSGRAYEQYF. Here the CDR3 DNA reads TGTGCCAGCACTACTAGCGGGAGGGCCTACGAGCAGTACTTC.

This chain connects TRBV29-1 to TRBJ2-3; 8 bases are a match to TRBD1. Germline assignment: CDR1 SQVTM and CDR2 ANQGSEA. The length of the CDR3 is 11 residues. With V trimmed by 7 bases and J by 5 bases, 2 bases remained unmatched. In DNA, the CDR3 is TGCAGCGCAGGACAGGGAGATACGCAGTATTTT. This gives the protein CSAGQGDTQYF.

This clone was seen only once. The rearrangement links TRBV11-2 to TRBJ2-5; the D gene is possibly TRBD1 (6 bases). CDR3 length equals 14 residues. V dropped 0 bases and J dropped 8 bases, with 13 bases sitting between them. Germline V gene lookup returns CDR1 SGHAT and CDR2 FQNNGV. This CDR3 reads CASSLDWQGFTQYF. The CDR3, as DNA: TGTGCCAGCAGCTTAGATTGGCAGGGGTTCACCCAGTACTTC.